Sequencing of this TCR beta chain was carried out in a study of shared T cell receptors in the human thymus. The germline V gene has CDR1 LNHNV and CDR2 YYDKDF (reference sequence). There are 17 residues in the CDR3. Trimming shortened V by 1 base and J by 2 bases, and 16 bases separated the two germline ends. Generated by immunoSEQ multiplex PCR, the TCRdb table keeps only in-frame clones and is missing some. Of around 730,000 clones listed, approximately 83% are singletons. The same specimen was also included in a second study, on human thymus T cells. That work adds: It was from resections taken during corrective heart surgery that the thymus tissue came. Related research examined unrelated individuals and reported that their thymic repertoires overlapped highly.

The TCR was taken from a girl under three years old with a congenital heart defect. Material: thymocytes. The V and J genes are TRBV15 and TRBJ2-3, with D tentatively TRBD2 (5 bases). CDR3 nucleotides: TGTGCCACCAGCAGAGGGGAGAACAGTCTTCACACAGATACGCAGTATTTT. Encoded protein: CATSRGENSLHTDTQYF. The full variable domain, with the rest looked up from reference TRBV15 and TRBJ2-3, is DAMVIQNPRYQVTQFGKPVTLSCSQTLNHNVMYWYQQKSSQAPKLLFHYYDKDFNNEADTPDNFQSRRPNTSFCFLDIRSPGLGDTAMYLCATSRGENSLHTDTQYFGPGTRLTVL.